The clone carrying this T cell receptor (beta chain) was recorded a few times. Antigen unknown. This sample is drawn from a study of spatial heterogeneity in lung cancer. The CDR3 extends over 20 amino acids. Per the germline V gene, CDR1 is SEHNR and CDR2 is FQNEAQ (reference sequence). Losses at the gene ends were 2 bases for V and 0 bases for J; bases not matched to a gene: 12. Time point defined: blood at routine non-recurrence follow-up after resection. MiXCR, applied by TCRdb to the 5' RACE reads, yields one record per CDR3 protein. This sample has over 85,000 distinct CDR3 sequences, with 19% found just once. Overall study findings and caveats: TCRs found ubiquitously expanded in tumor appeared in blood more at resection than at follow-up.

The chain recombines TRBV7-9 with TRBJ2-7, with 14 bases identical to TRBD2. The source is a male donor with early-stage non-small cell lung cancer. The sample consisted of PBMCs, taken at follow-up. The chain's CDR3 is CASSLRRLAGGPSSSYEQYF. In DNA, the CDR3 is TGTGCCAGCAGCTTAAGAAGACTAGCGGGAGGGCCTTCAAGCTCCTACGAGCAGTACTTC.